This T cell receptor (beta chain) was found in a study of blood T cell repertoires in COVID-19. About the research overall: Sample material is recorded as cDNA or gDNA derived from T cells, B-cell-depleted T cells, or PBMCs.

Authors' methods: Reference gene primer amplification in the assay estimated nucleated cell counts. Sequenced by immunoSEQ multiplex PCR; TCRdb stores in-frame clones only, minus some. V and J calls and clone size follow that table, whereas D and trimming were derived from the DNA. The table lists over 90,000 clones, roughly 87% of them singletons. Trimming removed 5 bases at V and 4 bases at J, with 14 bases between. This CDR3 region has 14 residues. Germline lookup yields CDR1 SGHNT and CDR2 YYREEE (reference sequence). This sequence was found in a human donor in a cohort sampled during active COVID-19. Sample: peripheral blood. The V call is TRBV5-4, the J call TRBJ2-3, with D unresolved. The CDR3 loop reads CASREVPTADTQYF. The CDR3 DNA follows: TGTGCCAGCAGAGAGGTGCCCACCGCAGATACGCAGTATTTT.